Below are 18 T cell receptor beta chains sequenced from a single sample in a study of cytomegalovirus exposure and HLA in healthy donors (dated by TCRdb to about 2017). Library method: the immunoSEQ multiplex PCR assay. TCRdb obtained this table from immuneACCESS and retained in-frame rearrangements with V and J assigned. These tables miss some clones; where compared with another copy, unresolved V genes account for less than half of the shortfall, and the remainder is unexplained. The sample table holds 150,000 to 200,000 clones, of which about 80% were seen once. Jointly, the top ten make up approximately 3% of the sample. Sample: PBMCs. All receptors derive from a young woman in good health and CMV-seropositive.

This chain joins TRBV25-1 and TRBJ1-1; D not certain. Trimming took 4 bases from V and 5 from J, leaving 17 bases between them. CDR3 length equals 15 residues. From germline, CDR1 is MGHDK and CDR2 SYGVNS. The CDR3 nucleotides are TGTGCCAGCAGTGCCTCAGGCGGGCCGGGGACTGAAGCTTTCTTT. Translated: CASSASGGPGTEAFF.

This chain links TRBV13 with TRBJ1-2; 7 nucleotides line up with TRBD1. J gave up 4 bases and V 3 bases, and 8 bases lay outside the gene matches. Germline CDR1 reads PRHDT; CDR2 reads FYEKMQ (reference sequence). The CDR3 runs 15 residues. The CDR3 nucleotides read TGTGCCAGCAGCTTGGCAGGGGGACAGAGCTATGGCTACACCTTC. Translating it yields CASSLAGGQSYGYTF.

The V and J genes are TRBV10-1 and TRBJ2-1, with 14 bases lining up with TRBD2. This CDR3 contains 19 residues. J lost 8 bases, V lost 4 bases, and 16 bases had no gene match. Germline values: CDR1 WNHNN, CDR2 SYGVQD (reference sequence). The CDR3 coding sequence is TGCGCCAGCAGTGGACAGGAACCCCCGGGGACTAGCGGGGGCGATGAGCAGTTCTTC. Its protein is CASSGQEPPGTSGGDEQFF.

The rearrangement links TRBV5-1 to TRBJ1-4, with D possibly matching TRBD1 (6 bases). Trimming removed 5 bases at V and 8 bases at J, with 16 bases between. Germline loops: CDR1 SGHRS, CDR2 YFSETQ. This CDR3 contains 14 residues. CDR3 residues: CASSLQGFGEKLFF. CDR3 in DNA: TGCGCCAGCAGTTTACAGGGTTTCGGAGAAAAACTGTTTTTT.

The chain joins TRBV6-6 to TRBJ2-3; 7 bases line up with TRBD1. CDR1 is MNHNY and CDR2 is SVGAGI in the germline V gene (reference sequence). V shed 6 bases and J 4 bases; nucleotides not matched to a gene: 13. The CDR3 is made up of 16 amino acids. The CDR3 coding sequence is TGTGCCAGCAGCCGCCCGACAGGGCACCAAGCAGATACGCAGTATTTT. This sequence encodes CASSRPTGHQADTQYF.

The rearrangement uses TRBV25-1 and TRBJ1-6; TRBD1 is a possible D gene (6 bases). In germline, CDR1 is MGHDK, CDR2 SYGVNS. CDR3 length: 12 residues. The ends were cut back, 7 bases at V and 5 bases at J, with 6 bases in the middle. CDR3 coding DNA: TGTGCCAGCAAGGGGGATAATTCACCCCTCCACTTT. Amino acids: CASKGDNSPLHF.

The rearrangement joins TRBV14 to TRBJ2-2, with no clear D. Germline CDR1 reads SGHDN; CDR2 reads FVKESK. The length of the CDR3 is 16 residues. Deletions cut 4 bases from V and 3 bases from J, with 15 bases between. The CDR3 nucleotides read TGTGCCAGCAGCCCCCTACAGAAGATCGACACCGGGGAGCTGTTTTTT. Its protein is CASSPLQKIDTGELFF.

The chain combines TRBV4-2 with TRBJ1-2; D gene ambiguous. CDR1 is LGHNA and CDR2 is YNFKEQ in the germline V gene. The CDR3 loop spans 14 amino acids. With 0 bases removed from V and 4 bases from J, the gap between germline ends came to 9 bases. The CDR3 sequence is CASSQDFMAYGYTF. In DNA form, the CDR3 reads TGTGCCAGCAGCCAAGATTTTATGGCCTATGGCTACACCTTC.

The chain employs TRBV19 and TRBJ1-2; D is perhaps TRBD1 (5 bases). This CDR3 contains 15 residues. V was cut by 3 bases and J by 0 bases, with 11 bases left in between. Germline V gene lookup returns CDR1 LNHDA and CDR2 SQIVND (reference sequence). The CDR3 spells CASSMSTVANYGYTF. The DNA for the CDR3 is TGTGCCAGTAGTATGTCGACAGTAGCTAACTATGGCTACACCTTC.

The J gene is TRBJ2-7, the V gene TRBV5-4, with TRBD1 matching over 7 bases. CDR1 is SGHNT, CDR2 YYREEE, per germline (reference sequence). The CDR3 length is 15 residues. V was clipped by 4 bases and J by 7 bases; unmatched bases: 14. The CDR3 nucleotides are TGTGCCAGCAGCACCACGGGACAGCCATATGATGAGCAGTACTTC. Translating it yields CASSTTGQPYDEQYF.

The chain couples TRBV4-1 to TRBJ1-2, with 9 positions matching TRBD1. Germline V gene lookup returns CDR1 MGHRA and CDR2 YSYEKL. The CDR3 is made up of 15 amino acids. The J segment lost 8 bases and the V segment lost 2 bases, leaving 9 bases of the junction unmatched. CDR3 amino acids: CASSQPLDRGPGYTF. CDR3 coding DNA: TGCGCCAGCAGCCAACCCTTGGACAGGGGTCCAGGCTACACCTTC.

The chain employs TRBV7-9 and TRBJ2-7; 7 bases map to TRBD1. This CDR3 spans 13 amino acids. In germline, CDR1 is SEHNR, CDR2 FQNEAQ (reference sequence). The junction had 6 bases not matched to a gene; V was cut back by 8 bases and J by 2 bases. CDR3 sequence reads: CASGGQRPYEQYF. The CDR3 nucleotides read TGTGCCAGCGGGGGACAGAGACCCTACGAGCAGTACTTC.

In its sample, this clone was seen once. The chain joins TRBV2 to TRBJ2-5, with 8 bases that match TRBD2. V shed 4 bases and J 1 base; nucleotides not matched to a gene: 8. The CDR3 spans 16 residues. Germline CDR1 reads SNHLY; CDR2 reads FYNNEI. CDR3 in DNA: TGTGCCAGCAGTGGCCCCCTAGCGGGCCTCCAAGAGACCCAGTACTTC. Translated, it gives CASSGPLAGLQETQYF.

This chain uses TRBV7-2 with TRBJ2-7; possibly TRBD2 for D (6 bases). With 9 bases removed from V and 4 bases from J, the gap between germline ends came to 19 bases. The CDR3 is 14 residues long. Germline CDR1 and CDR2: SGHTA and FQGNSA. CDR3 sequence reads: CASGPAGTSYEQYF. The CDR3 region has the DNA TGTGCCAGTGGGCCGGCGGGGACCTCTTACGAGCAGTACTTC.

The genes are TRBV7-2 and TRBJ1-1, with D perhaps matching TRBD1 (5 bases). V lost 1 base and J lost 5, with 17 bases in between. This CDR3 comprises 16 residues. Germline V gene lookup returns CDR1 SGHTA and CDR2 FQGNSA. CDR3 sequence (DNA): TGTGCCAGCAGCTTAGAGGTGGCAGGGTGGGATACTGAAGCTTTCTTT. This translates into CASSLEVAGWDTEAFF.

The rearrangement joins TRBV6-1 to TRBJ1-4, with a weak D call TRBD1 (6 bases). V was shortened by 6 bases and J by 8 bases, with 16 bases between the two germline ends. Germline assignment: CDR1 MNHNS and CDR2 SASEGT. The CDR3 spans 14 residues. CDR3 DNA sequence: TGTGCCAGCAGGGCGGGGGGGGGCGGAGAAAAACTGTTTTTT. Its protein product is CASRAGGGGEKLFF.

The rearrangement uses TRBV9 and TRBJ1-4, with 7 bases lining up with TRBD1. The CDR3 totals 14 residues. The V segment lost 4 bases and the J segment 8 bases; nucleotides outside the gene matches: 8. Germline V gene data show CDR1 as SGDLS and CDR2 as YYNGEE. The CDR3 loop reads CASSPRQGLEKLFF. CDR3 coding DNA: TGTGCCAGCAGCCCCCGACAGGGCTTAGAAAAACTGTTTTTT.

The gene calls are TRBV5-8 and TRBJ2-2, with D possibly being TRBD2 (5 bases). The V gene's germline CDR1 is SGHTS and CDR2 YDEGEE. CDR3 size: 17 residues. Trimming pared 4 bases from V and 2 bases from J, leaving 18 bases between. This CDR3 reads CASSPHRASRNTGELFF. The CDR3 DNA is TGTGCCAGCAGCCCCCATAGGGCTAGCAGAAACACCGGGGAGCTGTTTTTT. The variable domain in full, completed from reference TRBV5-8 and TRBJ2-2, reads EAGVTQSPTHLIKTRGQQATLRCSPISGHTSVYWYQQALGLGLQFLLWYDEGEERNRGNFPPRFSGRQFPNYSSELNVNALELEDSALYLCASSPHRASRNTGELFFGEGSRLTVL.